This TCR beta chain was recorded in a study of blood T cell repertoires in COVID-19. Overall study: Some COVID-19 samples were acute and others convalescent; all came from the United States, Italy and Spain. From T cells, B-cell-depleted T cells, or PBMCs came the material, which was cDNA or gDNA.

Authors' analysis steps: For nucleated cells, counts were estimated from reference gene primer amplification. TCRdb's copy holds only in-frame clones and misses some; the assay was immunoSEQ multiplex PCR. The V and J calls and the clone size are those of that table, but D and trimming were determined from the DNA. This sample has approximately 220,000 clones, with less than 90% found just once. V gave up 0 bases and J gave up 9 bases, with 12 bases separating them. Germline V gene data show CDR1 as PRHDT and CDR2 as FYEKMQ (reference sequence). The CDR3 is 14 residues long. This TCR was recovered from a woman aged 50 to 65 with acute or convalescent COVID-19. The sequenced material came from peripheral blood. This chain connects TRBV13 to TRBJ1-5; tentatively, D is TRBD1 (6 bases). In DNA form, the CDR3 reads TGTGCCAGCAGCTTAGGGACAGGTGACCGGCCCCAGCATTTT. Amino acid sequence: CASSLGTGDRPQHF.